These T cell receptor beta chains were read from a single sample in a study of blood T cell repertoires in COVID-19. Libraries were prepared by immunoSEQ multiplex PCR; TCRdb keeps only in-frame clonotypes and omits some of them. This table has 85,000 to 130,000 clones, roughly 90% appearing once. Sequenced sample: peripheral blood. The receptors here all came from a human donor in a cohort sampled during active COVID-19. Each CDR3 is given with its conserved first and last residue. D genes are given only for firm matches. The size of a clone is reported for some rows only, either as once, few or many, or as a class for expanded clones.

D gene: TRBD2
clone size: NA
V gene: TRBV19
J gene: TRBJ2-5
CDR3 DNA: TGTGCCAGTAGTATAGGCTTTCTAGCGGGGGGCCAGGGAGAGACCCAGTACTTC
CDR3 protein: CASSIGFLAGGQGETQYF

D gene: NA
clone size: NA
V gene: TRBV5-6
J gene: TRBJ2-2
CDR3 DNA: TGTGCCAGCAGCTTGAGTCGGCGGGGAACCGGGGAGCTGTTTTTT
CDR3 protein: CASSLSRRGTGELFF

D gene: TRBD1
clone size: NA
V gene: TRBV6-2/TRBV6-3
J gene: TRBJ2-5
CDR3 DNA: TGTGCCAGCAGTAGAGGGGGCGATGCAGCGGAGACCCAGTACTTC
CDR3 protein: CASSRGGDAAETQYF

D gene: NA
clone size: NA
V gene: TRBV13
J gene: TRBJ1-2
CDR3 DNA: TGTGCCAGCAGCTTAGGGGAGAACTATGGCTACACCTTC
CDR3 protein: CASSLGENYGYTF

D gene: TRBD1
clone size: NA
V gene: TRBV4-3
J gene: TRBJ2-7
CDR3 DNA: TGCGCCAGCAGCCTGGCAGGGGGCGCGGATCACGAGCAGTACTTC
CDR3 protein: CASSLAGGADHEQYF

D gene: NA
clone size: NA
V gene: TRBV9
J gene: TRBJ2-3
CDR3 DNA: TGTGCCAGCAGCGATGACGGGGGGCCTCGCACAGATACGCAGTATTTT
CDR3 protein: CASSDDGGPRTDTQYF

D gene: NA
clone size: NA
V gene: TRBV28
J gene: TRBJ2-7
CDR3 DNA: TGTGCCAGCAGTTTTGCCCGAGGGATCTACGAGCAGTACTTC
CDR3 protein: CASSFARGIYEQYF

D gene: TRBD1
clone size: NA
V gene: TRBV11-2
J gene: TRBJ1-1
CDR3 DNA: TGTGCCAGCAGCATCACAGGGGGGAGGACTGAAGCTTTCTTT
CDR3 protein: CASSITGGRTEAFF

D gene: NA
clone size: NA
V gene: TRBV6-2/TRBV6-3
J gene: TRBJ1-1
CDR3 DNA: TGTGCCAGCAGTTACTCTCCGGACACTGAAGCTTTCTTT
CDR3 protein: CASSYSPDTEAFF

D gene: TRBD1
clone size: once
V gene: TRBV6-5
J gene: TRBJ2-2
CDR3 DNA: TGTGCCAGCCGGGGACAGACTATTGGGGAGCTGTTTTTT
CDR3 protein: CASRGQTIGELFF

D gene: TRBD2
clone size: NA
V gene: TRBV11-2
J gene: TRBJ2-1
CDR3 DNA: TGTGCCAGCAGCTTTGCCACTAGCGGGGACCAGTTCTTC
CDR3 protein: CASSFATSGDQFF

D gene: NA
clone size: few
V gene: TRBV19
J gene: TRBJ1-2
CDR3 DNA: TGTGCCAGTCTTTCGAAAAGTTCAGATGATGGCTACACCTTC
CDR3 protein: CASLSKSSDDGYTF

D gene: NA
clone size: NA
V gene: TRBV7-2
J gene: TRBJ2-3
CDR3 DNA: TGTGCCAGCAGCGTTAGCGCAGTCCTATTCAGGACAGATACGCAGTATTTT
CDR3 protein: CASSVSAVLFRTDTQYF

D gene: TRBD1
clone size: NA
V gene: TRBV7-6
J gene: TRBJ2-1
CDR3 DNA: TGTGCCAGCAGCATCGCCCCCATACAGGGGAGCGAGCAGTTCTTC
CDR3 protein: CASSIAPIQGSEQFF

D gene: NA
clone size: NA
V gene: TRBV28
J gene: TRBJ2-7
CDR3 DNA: TGTGCCAGCAGTTTGGGGGGACCCCGCTACGAGCAGTACTTC
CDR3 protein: CASSLGGPRYEQYF

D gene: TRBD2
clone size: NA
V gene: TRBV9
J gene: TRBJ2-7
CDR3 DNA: TGTGCCAGCGGGGGGAACTCCGGGACTAGCACGGGCGAGCAGTACTTC
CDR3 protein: CASGGNSGTSTGEQYF

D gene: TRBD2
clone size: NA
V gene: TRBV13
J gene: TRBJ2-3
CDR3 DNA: TGTGCCAGCAGCTTAAGGTCAACTCTTAGCGGGGGGATCACAGATACGCAGTATTTT
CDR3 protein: CASSLRSTLSGGITDTQYF

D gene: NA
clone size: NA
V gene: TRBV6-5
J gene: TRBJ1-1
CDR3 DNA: TGTGCCAGCACATCGGGCCAGGGTAACACTGAAGCTTTCTTT
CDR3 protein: CASTSGQGNTEAFF

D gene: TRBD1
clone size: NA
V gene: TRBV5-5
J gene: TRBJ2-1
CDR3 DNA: TGTGCCAGCAGCTTGGCCCCGAACCGGGACAGGGGGTTCTTC
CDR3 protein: CASSLAPNRDRGFF

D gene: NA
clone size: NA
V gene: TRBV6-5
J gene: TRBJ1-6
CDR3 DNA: TGTGCCAGCAGTTATAGTCAGGAATATTCACCCCTCCACTTT
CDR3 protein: CASSYSQEYSPLHF

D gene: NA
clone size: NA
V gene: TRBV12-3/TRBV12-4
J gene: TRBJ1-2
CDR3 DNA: TGTGCCAGCAGCCAGGGATCGGGCTATGGCTACACCTTC
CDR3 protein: CASSQGSGYGYTF

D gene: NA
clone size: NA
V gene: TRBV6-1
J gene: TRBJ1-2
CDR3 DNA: TGTGCCAGCAGTGAAATAACAGGCTTCTATGGCTACACCTTC
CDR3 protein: CASSEITGFYGYTF

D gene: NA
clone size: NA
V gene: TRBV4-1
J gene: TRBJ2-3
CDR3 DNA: TGCGCCAGCAGCCAAGGATCAGGGGGCACAGATACGCAGTATTTT
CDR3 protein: CASSQGSGGTDTQYF